The clone carrying this T cell receptor (beta chain) appeared a few times. Its specificity is not known. CDR1 and CDR2 from the germline V gene are ENHRY and SYGVKD. CDR3 length: 13 residues. Trimming left V 8 bases short and J 3 bases short, with 13 bases between. This record belongs to a study of shared clonotypes between healthy human individuals. Study-level points and caveats: What naive subsets generally showed was a larger estimated richness than memory subsets showed. Sample collection involved blood only; tissue repertoires are likely different.

The data were produced by immunoSEQ multiplex PCR, yet TCRdb's version contains in-frame clones alone and is incomplete. The sample yields around 700,000 clones, approximately 75% seen once. This chain links TRBV10-3 with TRBJ1-1; D not certain. Sequencing input: memory CD4+ T cells sorted from blood. Subset described: CD45RA-negative fraction. The receptor was derived from a woman in her 30s in good health. The CDR3 bases are TGTGCCATCGGCACTGGGGTAGACACTGAAGCTTTCTTT. As protein: CAIGTGVDTEAFF.